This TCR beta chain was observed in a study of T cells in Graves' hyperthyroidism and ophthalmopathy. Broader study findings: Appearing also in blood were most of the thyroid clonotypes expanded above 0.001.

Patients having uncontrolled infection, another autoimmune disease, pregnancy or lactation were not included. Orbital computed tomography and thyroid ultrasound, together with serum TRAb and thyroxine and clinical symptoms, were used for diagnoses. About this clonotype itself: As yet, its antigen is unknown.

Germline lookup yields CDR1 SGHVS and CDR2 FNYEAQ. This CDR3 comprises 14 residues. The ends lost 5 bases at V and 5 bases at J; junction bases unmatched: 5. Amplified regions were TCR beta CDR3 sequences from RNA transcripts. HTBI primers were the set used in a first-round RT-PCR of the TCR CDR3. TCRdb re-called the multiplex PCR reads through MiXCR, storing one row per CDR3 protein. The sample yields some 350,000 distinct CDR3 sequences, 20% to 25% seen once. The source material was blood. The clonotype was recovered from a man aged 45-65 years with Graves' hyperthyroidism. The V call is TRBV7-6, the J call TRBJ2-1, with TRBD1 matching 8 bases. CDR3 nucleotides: TGTGCCAGCAGCCGCCGGGACAGGAACAATGAGCAGTTCTTC. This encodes CASSRRDRNNEQFF.